Below, one TCR beta chain is given with its context. Repertoires were generated with immunoSEQ multiplex PCR, while TCRdb's copy carries only in-frame clones and drops some. This table has about 380,000 clones, 88% appearing once. This specimen comes from a study of blood T cell repertoires in COVID-19. About the research overall: PBMCs, B-cell-depleted T cells, or T cells were the source of the cDNA or gDNA that made up the material.

Per the germline V gene, CDR1 is SGHKS and CDR2 is YYEKEE (reference sequence). V lost 6 bases, J lost 6 bases, and 7 bases stayed unmatched. The length of the CDR3 is 15 residues. Sequencing was done on a sample of PBMCs or T cells enriched from blood (not recorded which). The J gene is TRBJ2-2, the V gene TRBV5-5, with TRBD1 identical over 11 bases. The origin of this receptor is a woman younger than 30 who had recovered from COVID-19. The CDR3 DNA follows: TGTGCCAGCACCCGAGGACAGGGGGCGTCCGGGGAGCTGTTTTTT. The encoded protein is CASTRGQGASGELFF.